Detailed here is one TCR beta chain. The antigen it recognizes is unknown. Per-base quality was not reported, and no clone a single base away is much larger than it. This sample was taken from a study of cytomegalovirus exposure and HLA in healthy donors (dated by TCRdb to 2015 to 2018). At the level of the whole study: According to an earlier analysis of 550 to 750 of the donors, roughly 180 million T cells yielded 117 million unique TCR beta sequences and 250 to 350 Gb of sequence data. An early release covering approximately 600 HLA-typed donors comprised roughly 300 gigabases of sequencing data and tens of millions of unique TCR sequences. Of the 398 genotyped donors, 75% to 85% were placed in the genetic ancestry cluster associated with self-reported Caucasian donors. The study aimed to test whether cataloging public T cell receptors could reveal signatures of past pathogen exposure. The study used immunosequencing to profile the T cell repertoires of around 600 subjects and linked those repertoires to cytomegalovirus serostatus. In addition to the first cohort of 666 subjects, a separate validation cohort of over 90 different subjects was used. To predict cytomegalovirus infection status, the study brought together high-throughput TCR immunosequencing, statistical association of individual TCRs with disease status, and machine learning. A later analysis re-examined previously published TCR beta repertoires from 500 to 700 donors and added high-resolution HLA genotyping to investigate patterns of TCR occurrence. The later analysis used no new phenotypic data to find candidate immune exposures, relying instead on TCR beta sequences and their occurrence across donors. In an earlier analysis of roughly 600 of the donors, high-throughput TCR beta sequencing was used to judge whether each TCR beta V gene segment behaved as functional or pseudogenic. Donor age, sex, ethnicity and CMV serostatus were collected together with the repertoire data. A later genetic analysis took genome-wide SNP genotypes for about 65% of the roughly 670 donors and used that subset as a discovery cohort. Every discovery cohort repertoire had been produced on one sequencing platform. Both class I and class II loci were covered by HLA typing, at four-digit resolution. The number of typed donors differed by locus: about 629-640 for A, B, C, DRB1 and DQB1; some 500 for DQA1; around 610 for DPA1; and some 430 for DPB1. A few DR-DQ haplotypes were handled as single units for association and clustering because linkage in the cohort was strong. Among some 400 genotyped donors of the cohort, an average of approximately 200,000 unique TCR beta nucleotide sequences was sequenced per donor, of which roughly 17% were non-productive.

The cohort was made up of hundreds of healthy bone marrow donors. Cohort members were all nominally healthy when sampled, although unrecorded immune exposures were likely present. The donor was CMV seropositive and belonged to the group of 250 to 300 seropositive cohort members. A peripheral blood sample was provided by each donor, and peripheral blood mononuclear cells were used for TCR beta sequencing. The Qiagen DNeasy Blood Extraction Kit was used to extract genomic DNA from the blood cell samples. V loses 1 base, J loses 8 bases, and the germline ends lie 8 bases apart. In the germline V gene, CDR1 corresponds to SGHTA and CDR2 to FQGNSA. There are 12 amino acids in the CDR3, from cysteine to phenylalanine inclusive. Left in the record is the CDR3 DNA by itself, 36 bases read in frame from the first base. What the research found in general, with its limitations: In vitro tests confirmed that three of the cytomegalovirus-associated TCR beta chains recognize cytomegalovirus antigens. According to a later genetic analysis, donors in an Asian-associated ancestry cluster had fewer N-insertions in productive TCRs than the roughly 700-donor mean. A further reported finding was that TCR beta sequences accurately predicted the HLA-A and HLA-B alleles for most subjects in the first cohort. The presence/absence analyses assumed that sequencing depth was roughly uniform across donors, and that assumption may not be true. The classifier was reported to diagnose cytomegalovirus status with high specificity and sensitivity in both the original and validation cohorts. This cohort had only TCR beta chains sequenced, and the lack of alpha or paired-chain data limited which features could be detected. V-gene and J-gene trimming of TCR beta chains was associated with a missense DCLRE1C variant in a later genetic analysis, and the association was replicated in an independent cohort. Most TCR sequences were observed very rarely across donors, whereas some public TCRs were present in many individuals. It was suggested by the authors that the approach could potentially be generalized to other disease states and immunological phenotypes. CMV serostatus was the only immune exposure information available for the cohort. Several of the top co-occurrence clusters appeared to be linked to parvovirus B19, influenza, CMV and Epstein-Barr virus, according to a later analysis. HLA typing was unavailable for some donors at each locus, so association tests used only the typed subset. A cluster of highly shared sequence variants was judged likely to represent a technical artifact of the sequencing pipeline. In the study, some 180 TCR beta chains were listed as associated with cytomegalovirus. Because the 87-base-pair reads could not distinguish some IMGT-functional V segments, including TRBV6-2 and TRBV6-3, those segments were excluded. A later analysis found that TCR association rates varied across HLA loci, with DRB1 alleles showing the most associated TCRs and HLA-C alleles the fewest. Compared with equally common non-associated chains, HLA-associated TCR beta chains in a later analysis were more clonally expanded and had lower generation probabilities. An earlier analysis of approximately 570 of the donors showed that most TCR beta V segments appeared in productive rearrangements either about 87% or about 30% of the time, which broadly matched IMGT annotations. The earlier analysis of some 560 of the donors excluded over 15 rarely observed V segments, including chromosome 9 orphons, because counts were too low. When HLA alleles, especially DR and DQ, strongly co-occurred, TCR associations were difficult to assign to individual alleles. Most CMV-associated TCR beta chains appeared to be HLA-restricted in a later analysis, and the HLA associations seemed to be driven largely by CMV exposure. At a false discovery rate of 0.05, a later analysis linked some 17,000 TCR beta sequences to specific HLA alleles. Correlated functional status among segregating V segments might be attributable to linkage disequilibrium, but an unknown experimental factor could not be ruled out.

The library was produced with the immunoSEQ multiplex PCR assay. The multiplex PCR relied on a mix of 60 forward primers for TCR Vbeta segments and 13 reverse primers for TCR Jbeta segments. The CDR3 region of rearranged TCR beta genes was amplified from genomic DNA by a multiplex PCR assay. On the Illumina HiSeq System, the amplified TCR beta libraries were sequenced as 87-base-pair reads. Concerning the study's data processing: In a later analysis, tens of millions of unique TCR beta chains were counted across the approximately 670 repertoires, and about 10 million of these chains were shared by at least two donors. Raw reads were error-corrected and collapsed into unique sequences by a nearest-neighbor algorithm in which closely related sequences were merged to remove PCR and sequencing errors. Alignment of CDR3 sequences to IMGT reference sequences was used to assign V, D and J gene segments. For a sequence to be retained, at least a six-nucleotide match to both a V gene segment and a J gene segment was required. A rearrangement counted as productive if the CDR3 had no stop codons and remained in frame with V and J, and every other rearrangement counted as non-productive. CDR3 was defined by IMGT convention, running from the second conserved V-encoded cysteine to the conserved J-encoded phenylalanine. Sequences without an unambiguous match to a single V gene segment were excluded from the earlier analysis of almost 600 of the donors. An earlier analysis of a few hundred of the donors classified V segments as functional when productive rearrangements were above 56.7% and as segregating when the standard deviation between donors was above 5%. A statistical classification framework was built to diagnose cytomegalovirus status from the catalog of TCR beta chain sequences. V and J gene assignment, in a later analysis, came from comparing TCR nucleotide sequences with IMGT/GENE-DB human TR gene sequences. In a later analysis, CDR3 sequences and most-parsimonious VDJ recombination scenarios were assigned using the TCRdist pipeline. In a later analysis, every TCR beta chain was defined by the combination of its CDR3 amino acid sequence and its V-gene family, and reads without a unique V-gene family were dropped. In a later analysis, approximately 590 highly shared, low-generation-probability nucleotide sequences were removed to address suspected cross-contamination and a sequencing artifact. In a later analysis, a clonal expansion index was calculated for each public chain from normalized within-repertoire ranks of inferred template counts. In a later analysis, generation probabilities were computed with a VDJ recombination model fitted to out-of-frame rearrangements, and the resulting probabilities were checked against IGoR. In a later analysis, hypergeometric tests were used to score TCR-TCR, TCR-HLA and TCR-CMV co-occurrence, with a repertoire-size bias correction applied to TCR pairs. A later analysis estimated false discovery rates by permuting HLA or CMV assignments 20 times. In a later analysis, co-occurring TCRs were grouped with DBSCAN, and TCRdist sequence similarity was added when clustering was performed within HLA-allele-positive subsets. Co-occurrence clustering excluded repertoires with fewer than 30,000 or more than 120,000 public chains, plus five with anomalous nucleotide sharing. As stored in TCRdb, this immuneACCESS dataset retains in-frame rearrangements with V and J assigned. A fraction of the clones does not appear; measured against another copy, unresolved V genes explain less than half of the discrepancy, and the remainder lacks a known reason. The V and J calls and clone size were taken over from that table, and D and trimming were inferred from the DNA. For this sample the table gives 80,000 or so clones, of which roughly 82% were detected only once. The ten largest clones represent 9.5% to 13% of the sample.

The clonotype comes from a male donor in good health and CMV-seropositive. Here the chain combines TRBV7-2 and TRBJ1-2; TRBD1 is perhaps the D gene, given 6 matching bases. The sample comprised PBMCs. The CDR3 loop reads CASSLGTAGYTF. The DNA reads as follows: TGTGCCAGCAGCTTAGGGACAGCCGGCTACACCTTC.